The clone carrying this TCR beta chain was recorded a few times. The antigen is not known. The data were taken from a study of T cell repertoires in cytomegalovirus infection. Study as a whole: The authors relied on CMV epitopes, both recently identified HLA-C-restricted and well-studied HLA-B-restricted. Public TCR beta signature analysis indicated the presence of both CMV infection and matching HLA type.

Trimming left V 6 bases short and J 0 bases short, with 20 bases between. The CDR3 is 18 residues long. TCRdb called the reads again in MiXCR, with one record for every CDR3 protein. The table has about 47,000 distinct CDR3 sequences, roughly a fifth seen once. Study findings and constraints: CMV carriers with the relevant HLA were identified by cumulative public TCR beta family frequency. Predominance within the ex vivo response was attributable to HLA-C-restricted CMV-specific TCR beta clonotypes.

The material was CD8+ T cells from cultured PBMCs, obtained from culture after CMV antigen stimulation. The origin of this receptor is a human donor in good health (CMV status not recorded). Some clones in this sample may be carry-over from other donors' samples. This rearrangement joins TRBV12-3 or TRBV12-4 to TRBJ2-2; D may correspond to TRBD1 or TRBD2 (6 bases each). CDR3: CASRPLGGPYPNTGELFF. CDR3 DNA: TGTGCCAGCAGACCCCTGGGGGGCCCGTATCCGAACACCGGGGAGCTGTTTTTT.